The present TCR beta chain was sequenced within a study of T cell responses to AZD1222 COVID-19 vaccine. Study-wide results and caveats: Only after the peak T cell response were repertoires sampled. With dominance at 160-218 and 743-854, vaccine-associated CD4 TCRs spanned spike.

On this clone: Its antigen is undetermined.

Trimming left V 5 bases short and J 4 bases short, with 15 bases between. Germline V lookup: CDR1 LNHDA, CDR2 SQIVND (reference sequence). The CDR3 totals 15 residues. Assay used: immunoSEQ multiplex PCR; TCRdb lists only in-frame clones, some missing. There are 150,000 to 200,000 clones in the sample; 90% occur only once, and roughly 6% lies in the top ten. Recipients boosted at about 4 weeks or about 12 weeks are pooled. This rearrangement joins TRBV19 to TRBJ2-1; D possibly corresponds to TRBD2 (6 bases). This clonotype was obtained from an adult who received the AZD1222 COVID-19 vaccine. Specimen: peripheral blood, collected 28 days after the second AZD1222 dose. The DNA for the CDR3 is TGTGCCAGTAGTTTACCCCGCCTAGCGTACAATGAGCAGTTCTTC. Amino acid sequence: CASSLPRLAYNEQFF.